This T cell receptor beta chain stems from a study of cytomegalovirus exposure and HLA in healthy donors. Study as a whole: Within the Caucasian-associated ancestry cluster were around four fifths of the roughly 400 genotyped donors. Points from the study as a whole: CMV serostatus alone was available as immune exposure information.

Note on this clone: Its antigen is currently unknown.

PCR used 60 Vbeta primers and 13 Jbeta primers. The assay was immunoSEQ multiplex PCR, and TCRdb's table has in-frame clones only and misses some. The table includes roughly 220,000 clones, around 80% detected once. CDR3 size: 16 residues. Per the germline V gene, CDR1 is MGHDK and CDR2 is SYGVNS. Deletions cut 2 bases from V and 4 bases from J, with 15 bases between. The clonotype comes from a man aged 45-60 years in good health and CMV-seronegative. The chain links TRBV25-1 to TRBJ2-1, with a possible D match to TRBD2 (5 bases). The sequenced material came from PBMCs. As DNA, the CDR3 is TGTGCCAGCAGTGAACCGGGATTGGGCCGTTACAATGAGCAGTTCTTC. Its translation is CASSEPGLGRYNEQFF.